This TCR beta chain was sequenced during a study of shared clonotypes between healthy human individuals. Donors, healthy HIV-negative adults, lacked recent acute infections or vaccinations. The study, taken as a whole, reports: Sequencing depth was expected to influence donor clonotype sharing.

For this clone: Its target is unknown.

Germline V gene lookup returns CDR1 SGHRS and CDR2 YFSETQ. The CDR3 sequence is 16 residues long. The germline V and J ends were trimmed by 4 bases and 1 base, with 17 bases remaining between them. Authors' methods: ImmunoSEQ output held junction-only sequences without quality scores, so filtering differed. Clones were read by immunoSEQ multiplex PCR, and TCRdb kept only the in-frame ones, dropping some. From that table come the V and J calls and clone size; the DNA was used to work out D and trimming. The top ten hold about 0.067% of the sample, which has 150,000 to 200,000 clones, just under 95% seen once.

The sequence was obtained from a woman aged 25-40 years in good health. The sample consisted of naive CD4+ T cells sorted from blood. Subset meaning: CD45RA+ positively selected. V gene TRBV5-1 combines with J gene TRBJ1-1; D not certain. The CDR3 sequence: CASSILTGSRNTEAFF. Here the CDR3 DNA reads TGCGCCAGCAGCATCTTAACGGGATCGCGGAACACTGAAGCTTTCTTT.